This T cell receptor beta chain was sequenced in a study of blood T cell repertoires in COVID-19. As for the study in general: Both acute and convalescent COVID-19 samples were obtained from the United States, Italy and Spain. T cells, B-cell-depleted T cells, or PBMCs provided the cDNA or gDNA that served as material.

Per germline, CDR1 MNHEY and CDR2 SVGAGI. V lost 7 bases and J 8 bases, leaving 23 bases between the germline ends. This CDR3 spans 15 amino acids. Some clones are missing from TCRdb's copy, which holds only in-frame ones; the method was immunoSEQ multiplex PCR. The sample contains approximately 310,000 clones, approximately 91% of which appear only once. The TCR originated in a man in his sixties who had recovered from COVID-19. The chain is built from TRBV6-5 and TRBJ1-1, with D tentatively TRBD1 (6 bases). Sequencing input: PBMCs or T cells enriched from blood (not recorded which). CDR3 in DNA: TGTGCCAGCACCCCCGTTGTCAGGCGGGGGACAGAAGCTTTCTTT. Its protein product is CASTPVVRRGTEAFF.